The 29 T cell receptor beta chains reported below all come from one sample, sequenced in a study of cytomegalovirus exposure and HLA in healthy donors. PCR used 60 Vbeta primers and 13 Jbeta primers. Only in-frame clones appear in the TCRdb table, and some are missing; sequencing was by immunoSEQ multiplex PCR. Of roughly 140,000 clones in the sample, 82% were seen once. Specimen: PBMCs. These receptors all come from a woman aged 45-65 years in good health and CMV-seropositive.

In DNA, the CDR3 is TGCGCCAGCAGCCAAGATTGGCCGCCTTTCAATCAGCCCCAGCATTTT. This codes for CASSQDWPPFNQPQHF. The chain joins TRBV4-3 to TRBJ1-5, with D unclear. This CDR3 has 16 amino acids. Trimming shortened V by 0 bases and J by 3 bases, and 12 bases separated the two germline ends. Germline V gives CDR1 LGHNA, CDR2 YSLEER.

The V gene is TRBV5-1, the J gene TRBJ2-1, with 7 bases matching TRBD1. Germline values: CDR1 SGHRS, CDR2 YFSETQ. With 1 base clipped from V and 8 bases from J, the junction kept 3 bases outside the gene matches. The CDR3 sequence is 13 residues long. The DNA for the CDR3 is TGCGCCAGCAGCTTGCCGCAGGGGGATGAGCAGTTCTTC. Its protein is CASSLPQGDEQFF.

V is TRBV27 and J is TRBJ2-3; tentative D call: TRBD2 (6 bases). Trimming removed 8 bases from V and 4 bases from J, with 13 bases in between. The CDR3 has 13 amino acids. Germline V gene data show CDR1 as MNHEY and CDR2 as SMNVEV (reference sequence). CDR3 nucleotide sequence: TGTGCCAGCGGGGCGGGGCCGGCAGATACGCAGTATTTT. Translating it yields CASGAGPADTQYF.

The chain carries TRBV10-3 and TRBJ1-6, with 7 positions matching TRBD1. CDR1 ENHRY and CDR2 SYGVKD come from the germline V gene. This CDR3 is 13 amino acids long. V lost 2 bases, J lost 10 bases, and 2 bases stayed unmatched. CDR3 protein: CAISEGTASPLHF. CDR3 bases: TGTGCCATCAGTGAGGGGACAGCATCACCCCTCCACTTT.

The J gene is TRBJ2-1, the V gene TRBV27; TRBD1 agrees at 7 bases. The germline gives CDR1 MNHEY, CDR2 SMNVEV (reference sequence). Unmatched junction bases numbered 5, after V lost 4 bases and J lost 5 bases. The CDR3 is 14 residues long. As DNA, the CDR3 is TGTGCCAGCAGTTCGGACAGGTCGGACAATGAGCAGTTCTTC. It is translated as CASSSDRSDNEQFF.

This chain joins TRBV4-2 and TRBJ1-4; D gene unclear. From germline, CDR1 is LGHNA and CDR2 YNFKEQ. The CDR3 contains 14 residues. Trimming removed 2 bases from V and 8 bases from J, with 12 bases in between. The DNA of the CDR3 is TGTGCCAGCAGCCAAAAAGAATCTAGCGAAAAACTGTTTTTT. Its protein product is CASSQKESSEKLFF.

This clone has just one count. This chain connects TRBV4-2 to TRBJ2-2, with D possibly TRBD2 on 5 matching bases. CDR3 length equals 17 residues. CDR1 and CDR2 from the germline V gene are LGHNA and YNFKEQ. The V and J ends lost 4 bases and 6 bases respectively, with 21 bases between them. CDR3 nucleotides: TGTGCCAGCAGCCCGAGGGTAACTGGCCCCGCGCCCGGGGAGCTGTTTTTT. Translated: CASSPRVTGPAPGELFF.

The chain links TRBV23-1 to TRBJ1-3; 7 bases map to TRBD1. TRBV23-1 is annotated as an ORF whose role is uncertain. J lost 2 bases, V lost 10 bases, and 17 bases had no gene match. This CDR3 has 17 amino acids. The CDR3 coding sequence is TGCGCCACCTCACCCAACGAGGAGGGGGCCACTGGAAACACCATATATTTT. Residues: CATSPNEEGATGNTIYF.

The chain is built from TRBV5-1 and TRBJ2-5, with D perhaps TRBD1 (6 bases). CDR3 length: 15 residues. V was pared by 2 bases and J by 2 bases, with 13 bases between. CDR1 is SGHRS and CDR2 is YFSETQ in the germline V gene. This CDR3 reads CASSLQGLLQETQYF. The CDR3 DNA reads as TGCGCCAGCAGCTTACAGGGCCTGTTGCAAGAGACCCAGTACTTC. Together with reference TRBV5-1 and TRBJ2-5, the CDR3 gives the full variable domain: KAGVTQTPRYLIKTRGQQVTLSCSPISGHRSVSWYQQTPGQGLQFLFEYFSETQRNKGNFPGRFSGRQFSNSRSEMNVSTLELGDSALYLCASSLQGLLQETQYFGPGTRLLVL.

CDR3 loop: CASSLWGDAVAEQYF. CDR3 nucleotides: TGTGCCAGCAGCTTGTGGGGGGATGCGGTGGCCGAGCAGTACTTC. This chain links TRBV5-5 with TRBJ2-7, with a tentative D call TRBD2 (6 bases). The germline V gene encodes CDR1 SGHKS and CDR2 YYEKEE (reference sequence). The CDR3 is made up of 15 amino acids. V lost 1 base, J lost 6 bases, and 17 bases lay in between.

The chain has TRBV5-1 and TRBJ2-6, with a weak D call TRBD1 (7 bases). V was clipped by 4 bases and J by 3 bases, with 17 bases between them. This CDR3 has 17 amino acids. CDR1 is SGHRS, CDR2 YFSETQ, per germline. DNA of the CDR3: TGCGCCAGCAGCCCACGACAGGGAGGTATTGGGGCCAACGTCCTGACTTTC. Protein: CASSPRQGGIGANVLTF.

This chain links TRBV7-2 with TRBJ2-7, with TRBD2 identical over 8 bases. In germline, CDR1 is SGHTA, CDR2 FQGNSA. The CDR3 spans 14 residues. Trimming at V came to 1 base and at J to 2 bases, leaving 1 base not matched to a gene. Here the CDR3 DNA reads TGTGCCAGCAGCTTAGAGCGGGGGCCCTACGAGCAGTACTTC. Amino acid sequence: CASSLERGPYEQYF. The full variable domain, with the rest looked up from reference TRBV7-2 and TRBJ2-7, is GAGVSQSPSNKVTEKGKDVELRCDPISGHTALYWYRQSLGQGLEFLIYFQGNSAPDKSGLPSDRFSAERTGGSVSTLTIQRTQQEDSAVYLCASSLERGPYEQYFGPGTRLTVT.

The chain couples TRBV6-1 to TRBJ2-1; tentative D call: TRBD2 (5 bases). The V end lost 7 bases, the J end lost 1 base, and 14 bases lay between the germline ends. Germline CDR1 is MNHNS and CDR2 is SASEGT. This CDR3 comprises 15 residues. The CDR3 here is CASKESRESYNEQFF. The DNA of the CDR3 is TGTGCCAGCAAAGAGTCCCGGGAATCCTACAATGAGCAGTTCTTC.

V gene TRBV11-2 combines with J gene TRBJ2-2; maybe TRBD1 (6 bases). V lost 1 base and J 4 bases, leaving 13 bases between the germline ends. Per the germline V gene, CDR1 is SGHAT and CDR2 is FQNNGV. The CDR3 has 16 amino acids. The CDR3 sequence: CASSLAGVGGTGELFF. The CDR3 coding sequence is TGTGCCAGCAGCTTAGCAGGGGTTGGCGGCACCGGGGAGCTGTTTTTT.

This chain connects TRBV5-5 to TRBJ1-1, with D perhaps TRBD1 (6 bases). The ends were cut back, 5 bases at V and 5 bases at J, with 19 bases in the middle. Per the germline V gene, CDR1 is SGHKS and CDR2 is YYEKEE (reference sequence). The CDR3 contains 15 residues. The CDR3 DNA reads as TGTGCCAGCAGTCCTGTACAGGGTTTGCTTACTGAAGCTTTCTTT. It translates to CASSPVQGLLTEAFF.

In this sample, this clone turned up once. CDR3 DNA sequence: TGTGCCAGCAGTTTGACATACTATGGCTACACCTTC. Its protein is CASSLTYYGYTF. The chain couples TRBV28 to TRBJ1-2; no clear D gene. The CDR3 runs to 12 residues. The V gene's germline CDR1 is MDHEN and CDR2 SYDVKM. The V gene lost 3 bases and the J gene lost 3 bases, with 5 bases spanning the gap.

V usage is TRBV6-6 and J usage is TRBJ2-2, with a tentative D call TRBD2 (7 bases). Between the trimmed V and J ends, which lost 7 bases and 0 bases, there was a span of 15 bases. Germline CDR1 and CDR2: MNHNY and SVGAGI (reference sequence). The CDR3 sequence is 16 residues long. CDR3 sequence (DNA): TGTGCCAGCACTCAGGGAGGGGGGTCGAACACCGGGGAGCTGTTTTTT. Protein product: CASTQGGGSNTGELFF.

The rearrangement links TRBV2 to TRBJ2-1; the match to TRBD1 covers 9 bases. Germline V gene sequence: CDR1 SNHLY, CDR2 FYNNEI. V was pared by 7 bases and J by 7 bases, with 11 bases of the junction left unmatched. CDR3 size: 15 residues. The CDR3 bases are TGTGCCAGCACCGACCCGCGGGACAGGGTAAATGAGCAGTTCTTC. Protein: CASTDPRDRVNEQFF.

V is TRBV9 and J is TRBJ2-3; weak D call: TRBD2 (6 bases). The CDR3 contains 15 residues. The V and J ends lost 6 bases and 0 bases respectively, with 14 bases between them. Germline-derived CDR1 and CDR2 are SGDLS and YYNGEE. The CDR3 reads CASTGGQRSTDTQYF. The CDR3 nucleotides read TGTGCCAGCACCGGAGGGCAGCGAAGCACAGATACGCAGTATTTT. Variable domain in full (rest from reference TRBV9 and TRBJ2-3): DSGVTQTPKHLITATGQRVTLRCSPRSGDLSVYWYQQSLDQGLQFLIQYYNGEERAKGNILERFSAQQFPDLHSELNLSSLELGDSALYFCASTGGQRSTDTQYFGPGTRLTVL.

The J gene is TRBJ1-1, the V gene TRBV12-5, with 9 bases identical to TRBD1. The junction had 8 bases not matched to a gene; V was cut back by 1 base and J by 5 bases. This CDR3 region has 16 residues. CDR1 LGHNT and CDR2 FRNRAP come from the germline V gene. The CDR3 DNA sequence: TGTGCTAGTGGTTTGGGACAGGGGGGAGATAGGACTGAAGCTTTCTTT. Encoded protein: CASGLGQGGDRTEAFF.

The chain carries TRBV27 and TRBJ2-1; 8 positions match TRBD2. CDR1 is MNHEY and CDR2 is SMNVEV in the germline V gene (reference sequence). CDR3 length equals 15 residues. V shed 4 bases, J shed 3 bases, and the junction held 5 bases outside the gene matches. The CDR3 bases are TGTGCCAGCAGTTCCGCGGGGGGTGGCTACAATGAGCAGTTCTTC. Protein sequence: CASSSAGGGYNEQFF.

The J gene is TRBJ1-1, the V gene TRBV19; perhaps TRBD1 as D (5 bases). Germline-derived CDR1 and CDR2 are LNHDA and SQIVND (reference sequence). This CDR3 contains 12 residues. CDR3 DNA sequence: TGTGCAACGTCGGGGGTGGACACTGAAGCTTTCTTT. Its translation: CATSGVDTEAFF.

This chain's CDR3 is CASSFWVSTGDTGELFF. CDR3 sequence (DNA): TGTGCCAGCAGTTTCTGGGTATCGACAGGGGACACCGGGGAGCTGTTTTTT. The gene calls are TRBV28 and TRBJ2-2; 8 positions match TRBD1. CDR3 length: 17 amino acids. The V and J ends lost 3 bases and 3 bases, in that order; junction bases with no gene match: 9. Germline values: CDR1 MDHEN, CDR2 SYDVKM.

This clone appeared a few times. The genes are TRBV9 and TRBJ2-7; 15 bases match TRBD2. Per the germline V gene, CDR1 is SGDLS and CDR2 is YYNGEE. The CDR3 sequence is 16 residues long. V shed 4 bases and J 5 bases; nucleotides not matched to a gene: 7. The DNA for the CDR3 is TGTGCCAGCAGCCGGACTAGCGGGGGGGCGGCCCACGAGCAGTACTTC. Protein product: CASSRTSGGAAHEQYF.

The chain employs TRBV7-8 and TRBJ2-7; 10 positions agree with TRBD1. Germline V gene data show CDR1 as SGHVS and CDR2 as FQNEAQ. This CDR3 is 17 amino acids long. The J segment lost 4 bases and the V segment lost 0 bases, leaving 9 bases of the junction unmatched. The CDR3 here is CASSLASRTGGNYEQYF. For the CDR3, the DNA is TGTGCCAGCAGCTTAGCGTCTCGGACAGGGGGGAATTACGAGCAGTACTTC.

This chain uses TRBV9 with TRBJ1-1; D not resolved. Germline V lookup: CDR1 SGDLS, CDR2 YYNGEE. The V and J ends lost 6 bases and 0 bases respectively, with 12 bases between them. The CDR3 spans 14 residues. CDR3 protein: CASNSAGMNTEAFF. CDR3 DNA: TGTGCCAGCAATTCGGCGGGGATGAACACTGAAGCTTTCTTT. Full variable domain (rest looked up from reference TRBV9 and TRBJ1-1): DSGVTQTPKHLITATGQRVTLRCSPRSGDLSVYWYQQSLDQGLQFLIQYYNGEERAKGNILERFSAQQFPDLHSELNLSSLELGDSALYFCASNSAGMNTEAFFGQGTRLTVV.

The rearrangement joins TRBV19 to TRBJ2-1, with D uncertain. Germline CDR1 is LNHDA and CDR2 is SQIVND (reference sequence). Trimming removed 6 bases from V and 12 bases from J, with 15 bases in between. The CDR3 length is 12 residues. The chain's CDR3 is CASSTTSARQFF. CDR3 DNA: TGTGCCAGTAGCACCACCAGCGCACGGCAGTTCTTC.

The J gene is TRBJ1-2, the V gene TRBV29-1; 9 bases line up with TRBD1. Looked up from germline, CDR1 is SQVTM and CDR2 is ANQGSEA. The CDR3 covers 14 residues. V shed 5 bases and J 8 bases; nucleotides not matched to a gene: 12. The CDR3: CSVPGTGSFGGYTF. CDR3 in DNA: TGCAGCGTTCCCGGGACAGGGAGTTTTGGGGGCTACACCTTC.

V is TRBV4-2 and J is TRBJ2-5, with D tentatively TRBD1 (6 bases). The CDR3 covers 14 residues. Germline V gene lookup returns CDR1 LGHNA and CDR2 YNFKEQ. V lost 3 bases and J 4 bases, leaving 12 bases between the germline ends. In DNA, the CDR3 is TGTGCCAGCAGCCACCCAGGGGATGGAGAGACCCAGTACTTC. It yields the protein CASSHPGDGETQYF.